The clone carrying this TCR beta chain was observed a handful of times. The final CDR3 position lacks the conserved phenylalanine or tryptophan, pointing to a likely read error. It is unclear where the CDR3 begins or ends on the DNA, so no DNA is shown, and the CDR3 is as TCRdb lists it. This sample is part of a study of tumor-infiltrating lymphocytes in oesophageal squamous cell carcinoma. Via MiXCR, TCRdb re-called the PCR reads, giving one row per CDR3 protein. The data contain over 10,000 distinct CDR3 sequences, under 65% of them singletons. Germline lookup yields CDR1 SGHAT and CDR2 FQNNGV. The CDR3 length equals 18 residues, ends included.

The chain joins TRBV11-2 to TRBJ2-3; the table's D call of TRBD1 was not tested on the DNA. Sample: esophageal tumor tissue. The source is a female donor with esophageal squamous cell carcinoma. CDR3 region: CASSRDGQSSYNEQFFGP.